This T cell receptor (beta chain) is drawn from a study of CD8 T cells in Susac syndrome. Study-wide results and limits: That the number of individuals in its TCR sequencing and HLA analysis was relatively small was acknowledged by the study.

With random hexamers, reverse transcription was performed on roughly 0.45 to 1 ug of RNA. Amplification of TCR beta CDR3 by immunoSEQ multiplex PCR spanned 54 Vbeta and 13 Jbeta. TCRdb called the immunoSEQ multiplex PCR reads again in MiXCR, with one record for every CDR3 protein. Here the sample spans roughly 120,000 distinct CDR3 sequences, 85% to 95% being singletons. This clonotype has a single count. Antigen specificity is unknown. V gave up 2 bases and J gave up 1 base, with 11 bases separating them. Germline V gives CDR1 MNHEY, CDR2 SVGEGT. The CDR3 totals 15 residues. Peripheral blood CD8+ and CD4+ T cells were profiled by TCR beta sequencing. The multiple sclerosis control group comprised treatment-naive patients with stable or active relapsing-remitting disease.

The specimen sequenced was CD4+ T cells from PBMCs. This receptor was taken from a human donor with multiple sclerosis. The rearrangement uses TRBV6-2 or TRBV6-3 and TRBJ1-1, with D unresolved. The CDR3 bases are TGTGCCAGCAGTTACGTGGTGCTTGGGAACACTGAAGCTTTCTTT. Its protein product is CASSYVVLGNTEAFF.